One T cell receptor beta chain is described in this entry. Its matching antigen is unknown. Method: immunoSEQ multiplex PCR; TCRdb's copy keeps in-frame clones and lacks some. The table has about 100,000 clones, 75% to 95% seen once. V shed 1 base, J shed 2 bases, and the junction held 5 bases outside the gene matches. Germline values: CDR1 SGHRS, CDR2 YFSETQ. This CDR3 is built from 17 residues. This sample was included in a study of siplizumab effects on memory and regulatory T cells. The study's findings and limits: Tregs proliferating in siplizumab cultures lacked confirmation of their suppressive function.

The V call is TRBV5-1, the J call TRBJ2-3; 12 bases are a match to TRBD2. This clonotype was sampled from a human donor in good health. The sequenced material came from CD4+ T cells sorted from blood. CDR3 nucleotides: TGCGCCAGCAGCTTGACTAGCGGGGGGCCGATCACAGATACGCAGTATTTT. Translating it yields CASSLTSGGPITDTQYF.